A single sample gave rise to the 21 T cell receptor beta chains below, sequenced in a study of blood T cell repertoires in COVID-19. Repertoires were generated with immunoSEQ multiplex PCR, while TCRdb's copy carries only in-frame clones and drops some. Of 130,000 to 150,000 clones in the sample, roughly 82% were seen once. Specimen: peripheral blood. The receptors shown here come from a human donor in a cohort sampled during active COVID-19.

This clone was detected once. J is TRBJ1-1 and V is TRBV19; possibly TRBD1 for D (6 bases). Germline V gives CDR1 LNHDA, CDR2 SQIVND (reference sequence). The length of the CDR3 is 13 residues. Trimming removed 6 bases from V and 3 bases from J, with 11 bases in between. DNA for the CDR3: TGTGCCAGTAGGCTGGGACAATACACTGAAGCTTTCTTT. It specifies CASRLGQYTEAFF.

This clone was picked up a small number of times. The chain combines TRBV4-2 with TRBJ2-6, with 7 positions matching TRBD1. Per the germline V gene, CDR1 is LGHNA and CDR2 is YNFKEQ. The V gene end was trimmed by 1 base and the J gene end by 0 bases; junction bases not matched to a gene: 12. This CDR3 is 20 amino acids long. CDR3 in DNA: TGTGCCAGCAGCCAAGGCTCCTTTGGACAGGCACTCTCTGGGGCCAACGTCCTGACTTTC. This gives the protein CASSQGSFGQALSGANVLTF.

The chain couples TRBV9 to TRBJ1-2, with TRBD1 matching over 11 bases. The CDR3 contains 14 residues. V lost 9 bases, J lost 2 bases, and 6 bases stayed unmatched. The germline V gene has CDR1 SGDLS and CDR2 YYNGEE. This chain's CDR3 is CATTRDRGNYGYTF. As DNA, the CDR3 is TGTGCCACCACCCGGGACAGGGGGAACTATGGCTACACCTTC.

The chain uses TRBV9 and TRBJ2-1; 7 nucleotides agree with TRBD1. This CDR3 contains 16 residues. The J segment lost 2 bases and the V segment lost 3 bases, leaving 8 bases of the junction unmatched. Germline lookup yields CDR1 SGDLS and CDR2 YYNGEE. The CDR3 DNA follows: TGTGCCAGCAGCGAACCTTCGAGGGGGCCCTACAATGAGCAGTTCTTC. Its translation: CASSEPSRGPYNEQFF.

This clone was seen a single time. V is TRBV10-3 and J is TRBJ1-6; 8 positions agree with TRBD1. CDR3 size: 15 residues. The V segment lost 0 bases and the J segment 5 bases; nucleotides outside the gene matches: 0. Germline CDR1 ENHRY, CDR2 SYGVKD. CDR3 sequence reads: CAISESGQDNSPLHF. The CDR3 DNA reads TGTGCCATCAGTGAGTCGGGACAGGATAATTCACCCCTCCACTTT.

CDR3 residues: CASSQDVGLNYGYTF. CDR3 DNA: TGTGCCAGCAGCCAAGATGTCGGACTTAACTATGGCTACACCTTC. This rearrangement joins TRBV4-2 to TRBJ1-2; no clear D. The CDR3 is 15 amino acids. In germline, CDR1 is LGHNA, CDR2 YNFKEQ. The V end lost 0 bases, the J end lost 1 base, and 9 bases lay between the germline ends.

The V and J genes are TRBV4-1 and TRBJ1-1; D gene ambiguous. Trimming stripped 3 bases from V and 1 base from J, with 6 bases between. The CDR3 consists of 13 residues. Looked up from germline, CDR1 is MGHRA and CDR2 is YSYEKL. The CDR3 here is CASSHGRNTEAFF. In nucleotides, the CDR3 is TGCGCCAGCAGCCATGGGAGGAACACTGAAGCTTTCTTT.

The rearrangement joins TRBV6-5 to TRBJ1-1; no reliable D call. Trimming took 8 bases from V and 5 from J, leaving 9 bases between them. CDR3 length: 11 residues. The germline gives CDR1 MNHEY, CDR2 SVGAGI. CDR3 loop: CASAAQTEAFF. As DNA, the CDR3 is TGTGCCAGCGCCGCACAAACTGAAGCTTTCTTT.

The rearrangement joins TRBV29-1 to TRBJ1-1, with D uncertain. V was trimmed by 5 bases and J by 5 bases, leaving 12 bases between them. The CDR3 sequence is 12 residues long. In germline, CDR1 is SQVTM, CDR2 ANQGSEA. Here the CDR3 reads CSVSRSETEAFF. The DNA for the CDR3 is TGCAGCGTTTCTCGGTCGGAGACTGAAGCTTTCTTT.

This clone was picked up one time. This sequence joins TRBV6-5 and TRBJ1-5, with 7 bases aligning to TRBD1. In germline, CDR1 is MNHEY, CDR2 SVGAGI. The V gene end was trimmed by 9 bases and the J gene end by 2 bases; junction bases not matched to a gene: 7. The CDR3 consists of 14 residues. CDR3 in DNA: TGTGCCAGTGAGAACAGGGGTCGCAATCAGCCCCAGCATTTT. Translation gives CASENRGRNQPQHF.

The chain carries TRBV15 and TRBJ2-7; no definite D call. Germline assignment: CDR1 LNHNV and CDR2 YYDKDF (reference sequence). V dropped 0 bases and J dropped 2 bases, with 5 bases sitting between them. The CDR3 length is 13 residues. In DNA form, the CDR3 reads TGTGCCACCAGCAGAGATGACACCTACGAGCAGTACTTC. Residues: CATSRDDTYEQYF.

V is TRBV19 and J is TRBJ1-6, with 7 bases identical to TRBD1. The CDR3 runs 14 residues. V dropped 5 bases and J dropped 7; count of bases not matched to a gene: 5. Germline V gene lookup returns CDR1 LNHDA and CDR2 SQIVND (reference sequence). The CDR3 loop is CASSFGQENSPLHF. CDR3 nucleotides: TGTGCCAGTAGTTTCGGACAGGAAAATTCACCCCTCCACTTT.

The chain recombines TRBV29-1 with TRBJ1-2, with 8 positions matching TRBD1. The CDR3 is 14 amino acids. From germline, CDR1 is SQVTM and CDR2 ANQGSEA. V shed 6 bases and J 5 bases; nucleotides not matched to a gene: 11. The CDR3 DNA sequence: TGCAGCGTGGTGGACCGGACAGGGATATATGGCTACACCTTC. Translated: CSVVDRTGIYGYTF. Looking up the rest from reference TRBV29-1 and TRBJ1-2 gives the full variable domain: SAVISQKPSRDICQRGTSLTIQCQVDSQVTMMFWYRQQPGQSLTLIATANQGSEATYESGFVIDKFPISRPNLTFSTLTVSNMSPEDSSIYLCSVVDRTGIYGYTFGSGTRLTVV.

The chain has TRBV29-1 and TRBJ1-2; the D is unclear. The V end lost 2 bases, the J end lost 10 bases, and 14 bases lay between the germline ends. This CDR3 is 12 amino acids long. Germline V gene sequence: CDR1 SQVTM, CDR2 ANQGSEA. The CDR3 protein is CSVERGQSDYTF. As DNA, the CDR3 is TGCAGCGTTGAACGCGGCCAATCGGACTACACCTTC.

This clone was detected once. The chain uses TRBV7-3 and TRBJ2-3, with D hard to call. V lost 0 bases and J lost 4, with 8 bases in between. The CDR3 is 14 amino acids. CDR1 and CDR2 (germline): SGHTA, FQGTGA. The CDR3 region has the DNA TGTGCCAGCAGCTTAACCCCTTCTCCAGATACGCAGTATTTT. This gives the protein CASSLTPSPDTQYF.

The chain joins TRBV24-1 to TRBJ2-1; 8 bases match TRBD1. Germline CDR1 and CDR2: KGHDR and SFDVKD. V lost 6 bases to trimming and J lost 5 bases; unmatched junction nucleotides: 8. The CDR3 consists of 15 residues. The CDR3: CATSPGQGRNNEQFF. DNA for the CDR3: TGTGCCACCAGTCCTGGACAGGGTAGGAACAATGAGCAGTTCTTC.

This chain uses TRBV19 with TRBJ1-6; TRBD1 aligns across 7 bases. V lost 6 bases and J lost 7; bases outside the gene matches: 12. The CDR3 totals 16 residues. Germline CDR1 LNHDA, CDR2 SQIVND (reference sequence). The DNA of the CDR3 is TGTGCCAGTAGCGAGGACAGGTCGTTTAGGAATTCACCCCTCCACTTT. Residues: CASSEDRSFRNSPLHF.

The chain is built from TRBV6-4 and TRBJ1-2; 8 nucleotides match TRBD1. The V gene's germline CDR1 is MRHNA and CDR2 SNTAGT. CDR3 length: 16 amino acids. V was pared by 2 bases and J by 2 bases, with 7 bases of the junction left unmatched. Written as DNA, the CDR3 is TGTGCCAGCAGTGACGGGCCGGCAGGGGGCAACTATGGCTACACCTTC. Translating it yields CASSDGPAGGNYGYTF.

This clone was detected only once. The chain employs TRBV5-1 and TRBJ2-4, with D perhaps TRBD1 (6 bases). V lost 4 bases and J lost 0, with 17 bases in between. Germline CDR1 reads SGHRS; CDR2 reads YFSETQ. The CDR3 length is 17 residues. The CDR3, as DNA: TGCGCCAGCAGCAATCCGACAGGTACCTTAGCCAAAAACATTCAGTACTTC. Translating it yields CASSNPTGTLAKNIQYF.

The rearrangement joins TRBV4-1 to TRBJ2-4; 10 bases align to TRBD1. Trimming took 1 base from V and 7 from J; bases not matched to a gene: 4. The germline CDR1 and CDR2 sequences are MGHRA and YSYEKL. The CDR3 totals 15 residues. This chain's CDR3 is CASSQGAGQGNIQYF. The CDR3 DNA follows: TGCGCCAGCAGCCAAGGGGCGGGACAGGGGAACATTCAGTACTTC.

This chain links TRBV2 with TRBJ2-1; 11 bases align to TRBD2. This CDR3 spans 14 amino acids. The germline CDR1 and CDR2 sequences are SNHLY and FYNNEI. The trim removed 6 bases at V and 6 bases at J, leaving 4 bases unmatched. The CDR3 loop is CASRNSGGANEQFF. The CDR3 DNA is TGTGCCAGCAGAAATAGCGGGGGGGCCAATGAGCAGTTCTTC.